One sample yielded the 6 T cell receptor beta chains listed below, sequenced in a study of molecular identifiers for immune sequencing clone quantification. TCRdb fed the PCR reads into MiXCR, producing one record per CDR3 protein. The data hold more than 450,000 distinct CDR3 sequences, with 25% observed a single time. Source material: naive CD8+ T cells from blood, with Jurkat cell RNA spiked in. The subset is: FACS-sorted CD8+CD4-CCR7+CD45RA+ naive T cells. These TCRs come from a human donor in good health. Some libraries in this study had Jurkat cell RNA spiked in.

Concerning this clonotype: The junction differs from germline at one of its ends, possibly a read error. This chain connects TRBV12-3 or TRBV12-4 to TRBJ2-2; 7 bases align to TRBD1. The CDR3 spans 16 residues. The CDR3 is CASSFPDRTNTGELIF. CDR3 DNA: TGTGCCAGCAGTTTCCCGGACAGGACAAACACCGGGGAGCTGATTTTT.

With respect to this clonotype: A read error may explain this, as a much larger clone is one base away. The J gene is TRBJ2-2, the V gene TRBV29-1; D not certain. V lost 7 bases and J 1 base, leaving 16 bases between the germline ends. Germline CDR1 reads SQVTM; CDR2 reads ANQGSEA. The CDR3 loop spans 15 amino acids. CDR3 loop: CSGPSPDLNTGELFF. The CDR3 DNA reads TGCAGCGGCCCATCACCCGACTTGAACACCGGGGAGCTGTTTTTT.

The chain uses TRBV20-1 and TRBJ2-1, with 13 bases identical to TRBD2. V was pared by 2 bases and J by 7 bases, with 8 bases of the junction left unmatched. This CDR3 region has 16 residues. Germline lookup yields CDR1 DFQATT and CDR2 SNEGSKA (reference sequence). The CDR3 sequence is CSARSILAGGQNEQFF. CDR3 sequence (DNA): TGCAGTGCTAGATCCATACTAGCGGGAGGGCAAAATGAGCAGTTCTTC.

This chain connects TRBV27 to TRBJ2-5; 8 bases map to TRBD1. Trimming at V came to 5 bases and at J to 10 bases, leaving 9 bases not matched to a gene. Germline V gene sequence: CDR1 MNHEY, CDR2 SMNVEV (reference sequence). The CDR3 totals 13 residues. This CDR3 reads CASSQRTGPGQYF. CDR3 nucleotide sequence: TGTGCCAGCAGTCAAAGGACAGGGCCGGGCCAGTACTTC.

The chain is built from TRBV12-3 or TRBV12-4 and TRBJ1-1; tentative D call: TRBD1 (5 bases). The CDR3 extends over 13 amino acids. V was trimmed by 3 bases and J by 3 bases, leaving 8 bases between them. CDR3 DNA sequence: TGTGCCAGCAGTTTTGTGGGGGACACTGAAGCTTTCTTT. It is translated as CASSFVGDTEAFF.

This clonotype showed up many times. The chain employs TRBV4-3 and TRBJ2-1, with a possible D match to TRBD1 (6 bases). Germline CDR1 LGHNA, CDR2 YSLEER. V shed 3 bases and J shed 3 bases, with 9 bases lying between them. The CDR3 totals 14 residues. This CDR3 is CASSQQQGYNEQFF. The CDR3 DNA sequence: TGCGCCAGCAGCCAGCAACAGGGCTACAATGAGCAGTTCTTC.